These 9 T cell receptor beta chains were all obtained from the same sample, sequenced in a study of cytomegalovirus exposure and HLA in healthy donors. PCR was performed using 60 Vbeta and 13 Jbeta primers. Profiling relied on immunoSEQ multiplex PCR, and the TCRdb table lists in-frame clones only, not all of them. The sample records 90,000 to 150,000 clones, 76% being singletons. What was sequenced was PBMCs. These receptor sequences come from a woman between 35 and 50 years old in good health and CMV-seropositive.

This chain links TRBV19 with TRBJ2-3; TRBD2 is a possible D gene (6 bases). The CDR3 spans 15 residues. Germline lookup yields CDR1 LNHDA and CDR2 SQIVND (reference sequence). V gave up 4 bases and J gave up 6 bases, with 17 bases separating them. The CDR3 DNA is TGTGCCAGTAGTACCGGAGGGGCAACGTCGGATACGCAGTATTTT. It codes for CASSTGGATSDTQYF.

The V and J genes are TRBV5-1 and TRBJ1-1, with a tentative D call TRBD1 (5 bases). Trimming removed 6 bases from V and 1 base from J, with 13 bases in between. Germline lookup yields CDR1 SGHRS and CDR2 YFSETQ. CDR3 length: 14 residues. The CDR3: CASTQGAANTEAFF. The CDR3, as DNA: TGCGCCAGCACCCAGGGCGCCGCGAACACTGAAGCTTTCTTT. The variable domain in full, with the rest retrieved from reference TRBV5-1 and TRBJ1-1, is KAGVTQTPRYLIKTRGQQVTLSCSPISGHRSVSWYQQTPGQGLQFLFEYFSETQRNKGNFPGRFSGRQFSNSRSEMNVSTLELGDSALYLCASTQGAANTEAFFGQGTRLTVV.

This clone was found a few times. This sequence joins TRBV30 and TRBJ2-7, with TRBD1 identical over 7 bases. This CDR3 region has 14 residues. Per germline, CDR1 GTSNPN and CDR2 SVGIG (reference sequence). Trimming cost V 3 bases and J 6 bases; bases outside gene matches: 11. Here the CDR3 reads CAWRVGQAIGEQYF. CDR3 DNA: TGTGCCTGGAGAGTAGGACAGGCGATAGGCGAGCAGTACTTC.

The V and J genes are TRBV29-1 and TRBJ1-1, with 7 bases identical to TRBD1. The CDR3 has 14 amino acids. V was clipped by 6 bases and J by 5 bases; unmatched bases: 12. Germline V gives CDR1 SQVTM, CDR2 ANQGSEA. This CDR3 is CSVDTTGRGTEAFF. The CDR3 bases are TGCAGCGTCGACACGACAGGGCGAGGGACTGAAGCTTTCTTT.

This sequence joins TRBV7-9 and TRBJ2-4, with TRBD2 matching 7 bases. The CDR3 totals 12 residues. The junction had 1 base not matched to a gene; V was cut back by 7 bases and J by 4 bases. The V gene's germline CDR1 is SEHNR and CDR2 FQNEAQ (reference sequence). CDR3 bases: TGTGCCAGCATCGGGGGGAAAAACATTCAGTACTTC. Translation: CASIGGKNIQYF.

This clone was found once. This sequence joins TRBV9 and TRBJ1-1, with 7 bases lining up with TRBD1. The CDR3 extends over 16 amino acids. V lost 1 base to trimming and J lost 1 base; unmatched junction nucleotides: 7. From germline, CDR1 is SGDLS and CDR2 YYNGEE. CDR3 sequence: CASSVSLGQKNTEAFF. The CDR3, as DNA: TGTGCCAGCAGCGTAAGCCTGGGACAGAAGAACACTGAAGCTTTCTTT.

The V gene is TRBV5-4, the J gene TRBJ1-1, with D perhaps matching TRBD1 (6 bases). Germline V gene lookup returns CDR1 SGHNT and CDR2 YYREEE (reference sequence). Deletions cut 4 bases from V and 2 bases from J, with 18 bases between. CDR3 size: 16 residues. This CDR3 is CASSRTSTGINTEAFF. In DNA form, the CDR3 reads TGTGCCAGCAGCCGGACAAGCACAGGGATTAACACTGAAGCTTTCTTT.

The chain has TRBV6-1 and TRBJ2-6; 7 positions agree with TRBD1. Germline values: CDR1 MNHNS, CDR2 SASEGT. The J segment lost 1 base and the V segment lost 4 bases, leaving 7 bases of the junction unmatched. The CDR3 is made up of 17 amino acids. The CDR3 nucleotides read TGTGCCAGCAGTGCCGGGACAGTGAGATCTGGGGCCAACGTCCTGACTTTC. As protein: CASSAGTVRSGANVLTF.

Turning to this clone: Different DNA sequences within this sample yield the same CDR3. This chain connects TRBV7-9 to TRBJ1-5, with D maybe TRBD1 (5 bases). Germline V lookup: CDR1 SEHNR, CDR2 FQNEAQ (reference sequence). Between the trimmed V and J ends, which lost 4 bases and 4 bases, there was a span of 8 bases. CDR3 length: 13 residues. CDR3 sequence reads: CASSSGGNQPQHF. The CDR3 bases are TGTGCCAGCAGCTCGGGGGGGAATCAGCCCCAGCATTTT. The full variable domain, its missing parts supplied by reference TRBV7-9 and TRBJ1-5, is DTGVSQNPRHKITKRGQNVTFRCDPISEHNRLYWYRQTLGQGPEFLTYFQNEAQLEKSRLLSDRFSAERPKGSFSTLEIQRTEQGDSAMYLCASSSGGNQPQHFGDGTRLSIL.